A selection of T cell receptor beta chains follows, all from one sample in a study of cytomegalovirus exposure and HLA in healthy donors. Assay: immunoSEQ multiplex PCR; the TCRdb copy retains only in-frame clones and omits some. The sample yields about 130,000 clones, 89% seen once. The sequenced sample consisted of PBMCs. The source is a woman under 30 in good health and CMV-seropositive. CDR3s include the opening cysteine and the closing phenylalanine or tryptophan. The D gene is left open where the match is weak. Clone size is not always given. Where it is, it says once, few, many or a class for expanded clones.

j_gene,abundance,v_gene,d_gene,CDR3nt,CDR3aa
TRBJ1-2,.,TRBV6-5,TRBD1,TGTGCCAGCAGTGAGACAGGGACCTATGGCTACACCTTC,CASSETGTYGYTF
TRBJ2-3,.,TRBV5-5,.,TGTGCCAGCCCCCCCCCGAACGGGTCCACAGATACGCAGTATTTT,CASPPPNGSTDTQYF
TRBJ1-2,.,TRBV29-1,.,TGCAGCGTCATGTCAGGGGCGGAGGGCTACACCTTC,CSVMSGAEGYTF
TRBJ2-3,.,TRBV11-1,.,TGTGCCAGCAGCTTAGGGGGGACGGGGGTCTTGACGCAGTATTTT,CASSLGGTGVLTQYF
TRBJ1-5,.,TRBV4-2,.,TGTGCCAGCAGTCGGACTGAAAATAGCAATCAGCCCCAGCATTTT,CASSRTENSNQPQHF
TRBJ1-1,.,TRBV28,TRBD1,TGTGCCAGCCCTGGACAGGGGGCTCCCACTGAAGCTTTCTTT,CASPGQGAPTEAFF
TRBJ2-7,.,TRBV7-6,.,TGTGCCAGCAGCTTCCAGGGGTCTAACTACGAGCAGTACTTC,CASSFQGSNYEQYF
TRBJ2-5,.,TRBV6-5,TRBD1,TGTGCCAGCAGTTACTCGATTACAGGGGGCGAAGAGACCCAGTACTTC,CASSYSITGGEETQYF
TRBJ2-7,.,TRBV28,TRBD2,TGTGCCAGCAGTTTAGGGCGGGGGGGTCTTTACGAGCAGTACTTC,CASSLGRGGLYEQYF
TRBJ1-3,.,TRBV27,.,TGTGCCAGCAGTTTAAGACAGCCCTCTGGAAACACCATATATTTT,CASSLRQPSGNTIYF
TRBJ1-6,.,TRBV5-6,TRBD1,TGTGCCAGCAGCTTGGACAGGGGGCAAGGTTCACCCCTCCACTTT,CASSLDRGQGSPLHF
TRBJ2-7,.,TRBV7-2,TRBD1,TGTGCCAGCAGCTTAGCGCGGACAGGGGGCGTTCGGAGCTCCTACGAGCAGTACTTC,CASSLARTGGVRSSYEQYF
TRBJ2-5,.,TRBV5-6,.,TGTGCCAGCAGCTTGGCCCCGGAGACCCAGTACTTC,CASSLAPETQYF
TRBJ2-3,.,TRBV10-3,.,TGTGCCATCTCCCGAGGAGATACGCAGTATTTT,CAISRGDTQYF
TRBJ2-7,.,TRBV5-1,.,TGCGCCAGCAGCTCCGTTGCTAGCTCCCACGAGCAGTACTTC,CASSSVASSHEQYF
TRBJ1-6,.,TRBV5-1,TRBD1,TGCGCCAGCAGCTCCGACAGGGATTCCTATAATTCACCCCTCCACTTT,CASSSDRDSYNSPLHF
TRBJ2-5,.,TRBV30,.,TGTGCCTGGAGTTGGAGTATACGGGGAGAGACCCAGTACTTC,CAWSWSIRGETQYF
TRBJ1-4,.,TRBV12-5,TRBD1,TGTGCTAGTGGTTTGAACCCGGGACAGATAAGTGAAAAACTGTTTTTT,CASGLNPGQISEKLFF
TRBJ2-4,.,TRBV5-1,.,TGCGCCAGCAGCTTGGGAGGGCCGAAAAACATTCAGTACTTC,CASSLGGPKNIQYF
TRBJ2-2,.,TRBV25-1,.,TGTGCCAGCAGTGCGGGCTTGAGGGCCCGGGAGCTGTTTTTT,CASSAGLRARELFF
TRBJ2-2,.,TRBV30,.,TGTGCCTCGTCTCATCGGTGGCTAGCAGCGAACACCGGGGAGCTGTTTTTT,CASSHRWLAANTGELFF
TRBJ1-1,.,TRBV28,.,TGTGCCAGCAGTCAAGGGGGACCTCAGGGCCGGCGTGAAGCTTTCTTT,CASSQGGPQGRREAFF
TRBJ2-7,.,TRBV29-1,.,TGCAGCACCTGGACTGACTACGAGCAGTACTTC,CSTWTDYEQYF
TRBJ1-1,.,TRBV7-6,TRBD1,TGTGCCAGCAGCTTTTATCCGACAGGGCAGGGGACTGAAGCTTTCTTT,CASSFYPTGQGTEAFF
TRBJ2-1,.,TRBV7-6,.,TGTGCCAGCAGCTTAGCCGGGAGCTCCTACAATGAGCAGTTCTTC,CASSLAGSSYNEQFF
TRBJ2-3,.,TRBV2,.,TGTGCCAGCAGTACAAACCGACAGGAAGAGAGTTTGATGACGCAGTATTTT,CASSTNRQEESLMTQYF
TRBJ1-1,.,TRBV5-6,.,TGTGCCAGCAGCAAAAGGCCCTCCGGGGTCACTGAAGCTTTCTTT,CASSKRPSGVTEAFF
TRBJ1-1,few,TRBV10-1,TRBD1,TGCGCCAGCGCGGGACAGCACCATTTCGAAAGTGCTTTCTTT,CASAGQHHFESAFF
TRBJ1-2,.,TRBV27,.,TGTGCCAGCAGCCCCGGCAGGGCCTATGGCTACACCTTC,CASSPGRAYGYTF
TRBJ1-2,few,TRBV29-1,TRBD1,TGCAGCGTTGGGACAGGGTATGGCTACACCTTC,CSVGTGYGYTF
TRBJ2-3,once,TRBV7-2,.,TGTGCCAGCAGCTTAGTAGGGGCTAGAATCGGTACGCAGTATTTT,CASSLVGARIGTQYF
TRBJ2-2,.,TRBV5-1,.,TGCGCCAGCAGCTTGACCGGGTTCGGCACCGGGGAGCTGTTTTTT,CASSLTGFGTGELFF
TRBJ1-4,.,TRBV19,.,TGTGCCAGTAGTAGTCTCCGGTCAGGCCCAACTAATGAAAAACTGTTTTTT,CASSSLRSGPTNEKLFF
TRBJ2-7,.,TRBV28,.,TGTGCCAGCAGCCACCCGGACTCATCCTACGAGCAGTACTTC,CASSHPDSSYEQYF
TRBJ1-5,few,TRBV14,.,TGTGCCAGCAGCCAACGTAATCAGCCCCAGCATTTT,CASSQRNQPQHF
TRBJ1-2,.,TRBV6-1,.,TGTGCCAGCAGTGAACCTTGGAGGGAGGAGGGCTACACCTTC,CASSEPWREEGYTF
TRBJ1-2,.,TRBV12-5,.,TGTGCTAGTGGTGCCACGGGGACATATGGCTACACCTTC,CASGATGTYGYTF
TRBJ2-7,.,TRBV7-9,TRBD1,TGTGCCAGCAGCCATATAACAGGGGGAGGCTCCTACGAGCAGTACTTC,CASSHITGGGSYEQYF
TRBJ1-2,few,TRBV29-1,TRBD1,TGCAGCGTTGTGACTCAGGGGGCTGGCTACACCTTC,CSVVTQGAGYTF
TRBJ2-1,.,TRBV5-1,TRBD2,TGCGCCAGCAGCTTGGGACTAGCGGGGGGACTCAATGAGCAGTTCTTC,CASSLGLAGGLNEQFF
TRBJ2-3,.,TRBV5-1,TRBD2,TGCGCCAGCAGCTTAACCCTAGCGGGGATGGGTACGCAGTATTTT,CASSLTLAGMGTQYF